This record looks at one T cell receptor beta chain sequence and its context. No antigen is known for it. These data come from a study of cytomegalovirus exposure and HLA in healthy donors. General study findings and limits: The authors reported that TCR beta sequences could predict HLA-A and HLA-B alleles. These predictions were accurate for most subjects in the first cohort.

CDR1 is SGDLS and CDR2 is YYNGEE in the germline V gene. V lost 3 bases to trimming and J lost 2 bases; unmatched junction nucleotides: 7. This CDR3 is built from 17 residues. PCR employed 60 Vbeta and 13 Jbeta primers. TCRdb keeps only in-frame clones here, not all; method: immunoSEQ multiplex PCR. Among roughly 140,000 clones listed, around 80% were seen once. This receptor was taken from a man between 25 and 39 years old in good health and CMV-seropositive. The chain carries TRBV9 and TRBJ1-4, with TRBD1 matching over 10 bases. Sequencing was done on a sample of PBMCs. The CDR3 coding sequence is TGTGCCAGCAGCGACCGGGACAGGGGAAGGACTAATGAAAAACTGTTTTTT. Translating gives CASSDRDRGRTNEKLFF.